The 2 T cell receptor beta chains presented below share a single source sample, sequenced in a study of T cells after yellow fever vaccination. TCRdb reprocessed the 5' RACE reads via MiXCR and lists one record per CDR3 protein. The data show a few hundred thousand distinct CDR3 sequences, around 6.4% seen once. This specimen was PBMCs, taken 5 days after the yellow fever booster vaccination. The receptors stem from a man aged 30-40 years who received the YFV17D yellow fever vaccine.

This chain uses TRBV25-1 with TRBJ2-3; 10 bases agree with TRBD2. The CDR3 consists of 15 residues. The germline CDR1 and CDR2 sequences are MGHDK and SYGVNS. Trimming cost V 8 bases and J 4 bases; bases outside gene matches: 9. The CDR3 region is CASGRSGRMADTQYF. In nucleotides, the CDR3 is TGTGCCAGCGGGCGTAGCGGGAGGATGGCAGATACGCAGTATTTT.

The chain recombines TRBV28 with TRBJ2-3; 9 bases are shared with TRBD2. This CDR3 is 15 amino acids long. After removal of 3 bases from V and 3 bases from J, the junction contained 4 bases not matched to a gene. Germline-derived CDR1 and CDR2 are MDHEN and SYDVKM. The CDR3 sequence: CASSFMAGGTDTQYF. CDR3 nucleotides: TGTGCCAGCAGTTTTATGGCGGGAGGGACAGATACGCAGTATTTT.